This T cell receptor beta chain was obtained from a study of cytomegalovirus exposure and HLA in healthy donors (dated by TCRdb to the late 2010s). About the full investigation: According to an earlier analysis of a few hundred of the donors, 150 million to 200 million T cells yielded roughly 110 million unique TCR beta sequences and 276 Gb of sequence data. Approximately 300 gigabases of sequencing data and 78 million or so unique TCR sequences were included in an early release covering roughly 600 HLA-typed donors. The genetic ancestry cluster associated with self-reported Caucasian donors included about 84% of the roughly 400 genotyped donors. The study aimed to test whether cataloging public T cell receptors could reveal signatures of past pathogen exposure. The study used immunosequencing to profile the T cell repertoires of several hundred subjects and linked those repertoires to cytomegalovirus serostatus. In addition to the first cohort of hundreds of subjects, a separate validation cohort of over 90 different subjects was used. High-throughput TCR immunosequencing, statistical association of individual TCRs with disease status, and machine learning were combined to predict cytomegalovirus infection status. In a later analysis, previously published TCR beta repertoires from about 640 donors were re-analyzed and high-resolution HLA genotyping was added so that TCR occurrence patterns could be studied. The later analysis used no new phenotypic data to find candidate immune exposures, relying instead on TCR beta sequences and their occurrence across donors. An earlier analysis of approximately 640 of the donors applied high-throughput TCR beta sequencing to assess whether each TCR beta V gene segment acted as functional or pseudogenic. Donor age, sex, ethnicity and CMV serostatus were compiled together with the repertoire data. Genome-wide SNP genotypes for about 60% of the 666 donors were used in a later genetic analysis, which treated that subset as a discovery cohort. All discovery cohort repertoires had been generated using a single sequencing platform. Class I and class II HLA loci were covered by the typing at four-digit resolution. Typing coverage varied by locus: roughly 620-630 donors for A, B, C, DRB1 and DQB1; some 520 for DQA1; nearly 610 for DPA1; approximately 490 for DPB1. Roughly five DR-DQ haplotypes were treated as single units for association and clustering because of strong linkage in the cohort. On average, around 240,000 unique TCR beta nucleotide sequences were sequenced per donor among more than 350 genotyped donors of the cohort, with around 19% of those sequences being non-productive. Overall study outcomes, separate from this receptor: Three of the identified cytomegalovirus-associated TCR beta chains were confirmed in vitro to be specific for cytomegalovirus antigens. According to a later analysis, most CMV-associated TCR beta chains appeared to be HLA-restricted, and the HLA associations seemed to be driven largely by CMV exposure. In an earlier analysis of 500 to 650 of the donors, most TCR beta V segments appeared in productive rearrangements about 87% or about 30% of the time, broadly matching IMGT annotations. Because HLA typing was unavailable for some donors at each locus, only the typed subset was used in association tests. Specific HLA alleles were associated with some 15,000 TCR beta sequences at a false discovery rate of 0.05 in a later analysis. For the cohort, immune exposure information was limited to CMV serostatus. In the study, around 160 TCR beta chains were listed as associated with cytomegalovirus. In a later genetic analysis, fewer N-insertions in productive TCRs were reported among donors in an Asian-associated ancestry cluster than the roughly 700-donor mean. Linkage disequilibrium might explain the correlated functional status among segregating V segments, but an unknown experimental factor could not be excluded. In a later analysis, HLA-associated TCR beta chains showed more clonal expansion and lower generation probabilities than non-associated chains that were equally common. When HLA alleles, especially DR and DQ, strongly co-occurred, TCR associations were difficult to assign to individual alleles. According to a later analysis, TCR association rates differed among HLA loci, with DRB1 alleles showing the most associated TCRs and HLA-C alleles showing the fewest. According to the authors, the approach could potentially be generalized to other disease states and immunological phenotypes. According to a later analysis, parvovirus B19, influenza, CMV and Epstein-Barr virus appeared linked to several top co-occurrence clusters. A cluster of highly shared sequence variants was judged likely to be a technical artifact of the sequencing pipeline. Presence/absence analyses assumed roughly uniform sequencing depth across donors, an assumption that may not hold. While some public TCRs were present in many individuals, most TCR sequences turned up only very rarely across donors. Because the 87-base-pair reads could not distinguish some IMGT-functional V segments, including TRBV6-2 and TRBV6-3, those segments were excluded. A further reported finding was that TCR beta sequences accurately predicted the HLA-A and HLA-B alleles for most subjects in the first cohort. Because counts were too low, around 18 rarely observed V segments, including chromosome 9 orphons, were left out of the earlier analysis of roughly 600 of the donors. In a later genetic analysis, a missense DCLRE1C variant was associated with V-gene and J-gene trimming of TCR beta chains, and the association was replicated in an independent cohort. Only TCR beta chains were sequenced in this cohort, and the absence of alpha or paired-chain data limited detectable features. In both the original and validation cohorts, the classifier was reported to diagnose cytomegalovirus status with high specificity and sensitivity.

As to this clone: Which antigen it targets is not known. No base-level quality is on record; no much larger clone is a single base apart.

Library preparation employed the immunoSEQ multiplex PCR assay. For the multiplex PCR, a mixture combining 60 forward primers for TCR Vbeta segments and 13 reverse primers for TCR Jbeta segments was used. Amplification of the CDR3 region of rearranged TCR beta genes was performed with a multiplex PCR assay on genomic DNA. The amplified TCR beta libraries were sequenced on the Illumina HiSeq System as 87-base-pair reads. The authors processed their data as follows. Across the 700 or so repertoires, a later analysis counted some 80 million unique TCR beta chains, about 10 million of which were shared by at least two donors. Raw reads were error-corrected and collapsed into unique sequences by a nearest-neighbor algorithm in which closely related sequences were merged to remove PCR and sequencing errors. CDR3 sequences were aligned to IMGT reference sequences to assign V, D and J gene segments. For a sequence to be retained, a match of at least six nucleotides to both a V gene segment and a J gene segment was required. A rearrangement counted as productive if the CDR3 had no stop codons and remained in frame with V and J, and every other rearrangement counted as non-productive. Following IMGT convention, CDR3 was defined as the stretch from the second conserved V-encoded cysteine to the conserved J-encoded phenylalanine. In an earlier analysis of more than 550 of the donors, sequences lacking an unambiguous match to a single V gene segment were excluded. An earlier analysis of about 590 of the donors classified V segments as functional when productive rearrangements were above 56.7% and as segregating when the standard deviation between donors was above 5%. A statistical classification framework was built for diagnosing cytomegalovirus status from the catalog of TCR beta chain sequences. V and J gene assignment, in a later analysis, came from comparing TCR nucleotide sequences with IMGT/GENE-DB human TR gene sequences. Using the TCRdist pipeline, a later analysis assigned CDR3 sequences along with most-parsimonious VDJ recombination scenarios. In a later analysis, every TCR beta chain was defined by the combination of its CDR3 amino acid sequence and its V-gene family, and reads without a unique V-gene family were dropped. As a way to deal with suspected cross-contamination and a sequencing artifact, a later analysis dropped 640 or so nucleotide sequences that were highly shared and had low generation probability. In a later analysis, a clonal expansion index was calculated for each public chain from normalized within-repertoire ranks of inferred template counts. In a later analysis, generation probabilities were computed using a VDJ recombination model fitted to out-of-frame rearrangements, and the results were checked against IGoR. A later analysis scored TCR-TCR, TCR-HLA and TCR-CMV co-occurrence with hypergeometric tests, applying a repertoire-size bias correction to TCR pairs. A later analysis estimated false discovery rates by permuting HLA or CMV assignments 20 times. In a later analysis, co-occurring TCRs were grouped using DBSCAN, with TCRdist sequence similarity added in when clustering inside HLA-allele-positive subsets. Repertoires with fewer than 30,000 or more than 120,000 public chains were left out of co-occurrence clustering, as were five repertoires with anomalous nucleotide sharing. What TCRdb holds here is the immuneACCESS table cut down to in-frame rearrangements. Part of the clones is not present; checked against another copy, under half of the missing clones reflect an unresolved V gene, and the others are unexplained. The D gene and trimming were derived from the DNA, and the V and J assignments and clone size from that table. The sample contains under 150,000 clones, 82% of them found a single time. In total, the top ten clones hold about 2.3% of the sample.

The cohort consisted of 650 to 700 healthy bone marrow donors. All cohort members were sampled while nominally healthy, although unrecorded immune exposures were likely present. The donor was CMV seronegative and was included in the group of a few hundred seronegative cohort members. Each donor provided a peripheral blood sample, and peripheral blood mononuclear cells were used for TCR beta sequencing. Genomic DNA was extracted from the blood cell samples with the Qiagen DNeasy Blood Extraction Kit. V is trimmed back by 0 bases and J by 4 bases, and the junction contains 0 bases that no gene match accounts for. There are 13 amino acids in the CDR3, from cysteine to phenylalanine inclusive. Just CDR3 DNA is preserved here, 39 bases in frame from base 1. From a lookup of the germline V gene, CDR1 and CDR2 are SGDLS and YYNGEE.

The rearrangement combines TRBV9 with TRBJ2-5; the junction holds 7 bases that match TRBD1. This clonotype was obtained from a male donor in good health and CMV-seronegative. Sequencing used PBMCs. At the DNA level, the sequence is TGTGCCAGCAGCGTAGACAGGGGAGAGACCCAGTACTTC. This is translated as CASSVDRGETQYF.